This is a list of T cell receptor beta chains from one sample in a study of regulatory T cells in long-lasting Graves disease. TCRdb independently ran MiXCR on the multiplex PCR reads; one entry per CDR3 protein. The table includes more than 400,000 distinct CDR3 sequences, about 16% detected once. The same data also contributed to another study, on T cells in Graves' hyperthyroidism and ophthalmopathy.

Material: peripheral blood mononuclear cells (PBMCs), obtained at new diagnosis, from a patient treated with antithyroid drugs. Receptors were obtained from a man aged 40-49 years with Graves disease. Each CDR3 is given with its conserved first and last residue. The D gene is left open where the match is weak. Clone size is given for some rows only: seen once, a few or many times, or a class if the clone is expanded.

j_call clone_size d_call v_call cdr3_aa cdr3_nt
TRBJ2-3 . TRBD2 TRBV6-1 CASSEPSGELTDTQYF TGTGCCAGCAGTGAGCCTAGCGGGGAGCTCACAGATACGCAGTATTTT
TRBJ2-5 . TRBD2 TRBV2 CASMAAGGPRETQYF TGTGCCAGCATGGCAGCGGGAGGGCCCAGGGAGACCCAGTACTTC
TRBJ2-3 . . TRBV9 CASSVHSASTDTQYF TGTGCCAGCAGCGTACATAGCGCTAGCACAGATACGCAGTATTTT
TRBJ1-5 . TRBD1 TRBV6-2/TRBV6-3 CASTRDRGDYGNQPQHF TGTGCCAGCACTCGGGACAGGGGCGATTATGGCAATCAGCCCCAGCATTTT
TRBJ1-3 many . TRBV3-1 CASSQVSEGTIYF TGTGCCAGCAGCCAAGTCTCTGAGGGCACCATATATTTT
TRBJ2-1 many TRBD2 TRBV6-1 CASRPSGIRDEQFF TGTGCCAGCAGGCCTAGCGGGATAAGGGATGAGCAGTTCTTC
TRBJ2-7 many . TRBV28 CASSLGRGAGGTFEQYF TGTGCCAGCAGTTTAGGGCGGGGTGCAGGGGGGACTTTCGAGCAGTACTTC
TRBJ1-1 few . TRBV19 CASSRAGGVLAEAFF TGTGCCAGTAGTAGGGCGGGGGGCGTGCTGGCTGAAGCTTTCTTT
TRBJ1-3 . . TRBV28 CASTTSAFSGNTIYF TGTGCCAGCACAACCTCAGCCTTCTCTGGAAACACCATATATTTT
TRBJ2-7 . TRBD2 TRBV14 CASSQAGGSGNEQYF TGTGCCAGCAGCCAAGCGGGAGGGTCTGGCAACGAGCAGTACTTC
TRBJ2-2 few TRBD2 TRBV10-1 CASRAGVSTGELFF TGCGCCAGCAGAGCGGGAGTGAGCACCGGGGAGCTGTTTTTT
TRBJ1-3 . . TRBV5-4 CASSLGPVNSGNTIYF TGTGCCAGCAGCTTGGGCCCTGTTAACTCTGGAAACACCATATATTTT
TRBJ2-1 . TRBD2 TRBV7-9 CASSGGGLAGENEQFF TGTGCCAGCAGCGGGGGGGGACTAGCGGGAGAGAATGAGCAGTTCTTC
TRBJ2-7 few TRBD2 TRBV28 CASSPTGTSVHEQYF TGTGCCAGCAGTCCCACCGGGACTAGCGTGCACGAGCAGTACTTC
TRBJ2-4 . . TRBV5-8 CASSQGLGRLAKNIQYF TGTGCCAGCAGCCAAGGTTTAGGAAGACTAGCCAAAAACATTCAGTACTTC
TRBJ1-2 many TRBD1 TRBV11-3 CASSPGDRDDHGYTF TGTGCCAGCAGCCCGGGGGACAGGGATGATCATGGCTACACCTTC
TRBJ1-6 . TRBD1 TRBV5-1 CASSHPTGDASHNSPLHF TGTGCCAGCAGCCATCCGACAGGGGATGCCTCCCATAATTCACCCCTCCACTTT
TRBJ2-1 few . TRBV20-1 CSARTGRNYNEQFF TGCAGTGCTAGGACGGGACGTAACTACAATGAGCAGTTCTTC
TRBJ2-1 . TRBD2 TRBV6-9 CASSSSGRFDNEQFF TGTGCCAGCAGTTCTAGCGGGAGGTTTGACAATGAGCAGTTCTTC
TRBJ2-2 . TRBD1 TRBV6-2/TRBV6-3 CASSRDRQNTGELFF TGTGCCAGCAGTAGGGACAGACAGAACACCGGGGAGCTGTTTTTT
TRBJ2-1 many . TRBV3-1 CASSRAHEQFF TGTGCCAGCAGCCGGGCCCATGAGCAGTTCTTC
TRBJ2-7 many TRBD2 TRBV3-1 CASSHQTSGNSYEQYF TGTGCCAGCAGCCACCAAACTAGCGGGAATTCCTACGAGCAGTACTTC
TRBJ2-5 few TRBD2 TRBV9 CASSAGLAGGSETQYF TGTGCCAGCAGCGCTGGACTAGCGGGAGGGTCCGAGACCCAGTACTTC
TRBJ1-5 . TRBD1 TRBV19 CASSTHRGQSNQPQHF TGTGCCAGTAGTACGCACAGGGGGCAGAGCAATCAGCCCCAGCATTTT
TRBJ2-1 . TRBD1 TRBV18 CASSPQGTAIPYNEQFF TGTGCCAGCTCACCACAAGGGACAGCGATTCCCTACAATGAGCAGTTCTTC
TRBJ2-1 many TRBD2 TRBV20-1 CSARTSVYNEQFF TGCAGTGCTCGGACTAGCGTCTACAATGAGCAGTTCTTC
TRBJ2-3 many . TRBV20-1 CSAKEDTQYF TGCAGTGCTAAGGAAGATACGCAGTATTTT
TRBJ1-6 . . TRBV6-2/TRBV6-3 CASSYSFNSPLHF TGTGCCAGCAGTTACTCGTTTAATTCACCCCTCCACTTT
TRBJ2-3 few . TRBV9 CASSVLEGTDTQYF TGTGCCAGCAGCGTACTGGAGGGCACAGATACGCAGTATTTT
TRBJ1-1 . . TRBV25-1 CASSGPNTEAFF TGTGCCAGCAGTGGCCCGAACACTGAAGCTTTCTTT
TRBJ2-5 . . TRBV12-3/TRBV12-4 CASSPPSSLQTQYF TGTGCCAGCTCTCCTCCTAGTTCATTGCAGACCCAGTACTTC
TRBJ1-4 many TRBD1 TRBV12-3/TRBV12-4 CASSPTGVAEKLFF TGTGCCAGCAGCCCAACAGGGGTGGCCGAAAAACTGTTTTTT
TRBJ2-7 many . TRBV3-1 CASSQDLDRHYEQYF TGTGCCAGCAGCCAAGATTTGGACAGACACTACGAGCAGTACTTC
TRBJ2-7 many TRBD1 TRBV5-1 CASSLQGVTYEQYF TGCGCCAGCAGCTTACAGGGGGTTACCTACGAGCAGTACTTC
TRBJ2-3 many . TRBV7-3 CASSSSGVDTQYF TGTGCCAGCAGCTCGTCGGGAGTAGATACGCAGTATTTT
TRBJ2-7 many TRBD2 TRBV7-2 CASSLQGLAGGVSYEQYF TGTGCCAGCAGCTTACAGGGACTAGCGGGAGGGGTCTCCTACGAGCAGTACTTC